A selection of T cell receptor beta chains follows, all from one sample in a study of cytomegalovirus exposure and HLA in healthy donors. Repertoires were generated with immunoSEQ multiplex PCR, while TCRdb's copy carries only in-frame clones and drops some. This sample has over 100,000 clones, with just under 70% found just once. Sequencing was carried out using PBMCs. The receptors derive from a man aged 25 to 40 in good health and CMV-seropositive. Both conserved end residues are trimmed from each CDR3. The order of the fields is J gene, V gene, CDR3 protein.

TRBJ2-5 | TRBV19 | ASSIAYSRGETQY
TRBJ2-2 | TRBV21-1 | ASSLPGIANTGELF
TRBJ1-2 | TRBV4-1 | ASSQATAIYGYT
TRBJ2-4 | TRBV2 | ASSGTGWELAKNIQY
TRBJ1-1 | TRBV9 | ASSVAGVGTGETNTEAF
TRBJ1-2 | TRBV12-5 | ASGPKWTFYGYT
TRBJ2-3 | TRBV30 | AWGRDYTTDTQY
TRBJ1-5 | TRBV6-1 | ASSSQGGNQPQH
TRBJ1-5 | TRBV6-4 | ASSPNPTGRGAQH
TRBJ1-5 | TRBV6-5 | ASSYGGVGQPQH
TRBJ2-3 | TRBV27 | ASSSEGLAGLADTQY